The rows below give T cell receptor beta chains drawn from one sample of a study of blood T cell repertoires in COVID-19. Only in-frame clones appear in the TCRdb table, and some are missing; sequencing was by immunoSEQ multiplex PCR. The table includes about 330,000 clones, over 70% detected once. The sequencing input was PBMCs or T cells enriched from blood (not recorded which). The receptors shown here come from a man aged 25-45 years who had recovered from COVID-19. Both conserved end residues are part of each CDR3. A D gene is named only where the DNA matches it firmly. Expanded clones are given a class, and other clones once, few, many or no size at all.

>TRBJ2-3|17|NA|NA|TRBV5-1
TGCGCCAGCAGCTCGAACGGGGGCGGGGGCCGCACAGATACGCAGTATTTT
CASSSNGGGGRTDTQYF
>TRBJ2-1|18|TRBD2|NA|TRBV4-2
TGTGCCAGCAGCCAAGTGGTCGGGGGGACTAGCGCTTACAATGAGCAGTTCTTC
CASSQVVGGTSAYNEQFF
>TRBJ1-5|13|NA|NA|TRBV10-2
TGCGCCAGCAGTGAGTCCTCGTATCAGCCCCAGCATTTT
CASSESSYQPQHF
>TRBJ1-2|14|NA|few|TRBV7-2
TGTGCCAGCAGCCCAAGAGTTCAGGGATATGGCTACACCTTC
CASSPRVQGYGYTF
>TRBJ1-2|13|TRBD1|NA|TRBV10-3
TGTGCCACCCGGACAGGGCTTCCCACCGGCTACACCTTC
CATRTGLPTGYTF
>TRBJ1-5|14|TRBD1|once|TRBV6-1
TGTGCCAGCAGTGAAGGTGACAGGGCCCAGCCCCAGCATTTT
CASSEGDRAQPQHF
>TRBJ2-6|17|NA|NA|TRBV21-1
TGTGCCAGCAGCAGCAGGGGGCTTAAGACTGGGGCCAACGTCCTGACTTTC
CASSSRGLKTGANVLTF
>TRBJ2-2|15|TRBD2|NA|TRBV5-1
TGCGCCAGCAGCTTCACTAGCGGGGGGGCCGGGGAGCTGTTTTTT
CASSFTSGGAGELFF
>TRBJ1-1|14|NA|NA|TRBV24-1
TGTGCCACCAGTGAGCCAGGGACTAACACTGAAGCTTTCTTT
CATSEPGTNTEAFF
>TRBJ2-7|15|TRBD2|NA|TRBV29-1
TGCAGCGTTGAAGTACGGGGCGGGAGCTCCTACGAGCAGTACTTC
CSVEVRGGSSYEQYF
>TRBJ1-2|14|NA|NA|TRBV27
TGTGCCAGCAGTTTATCGGGGAGCCACTATGGCTACACCTTC
CASSLSGSHYGYTF
>TRBJ1-1|16|NA|NA|TRBV10-3
TGTGCCATCAGATGGCCCCCGACAGGAATGAACACTGAAGCTTTCTTT
CAIRWPPTGMNTEAFF
>TRBJ1-2|13|NA|NA|TRBV5-1
TGCGCCAGCAGCCCGGTGATGGCGGATGGCTACACCTTC
CASSPVMADGYTF
>TRBJ2-1|15|TRBD1|NA|TRBV5-1
TGCGCCAGCAGCTCAACCGGGACAGGGGGTAGTGAGCAGTTCTTC
CASSSTGTGGSEQFF
>TRBJ2-3|17|NA|NA|TRBV2
TGTGCCAGCAGTCCCGCTTGGCAGGATTGGTTGGAGGGTACGCAGTATTTT
CASSPAWQDWLEGTQYF
>TRBJ2-7|13|TRBD1|NA|TRBV28
TGTGCCAGCAGTTTACCCCCAGGGGGCGAGCAGTACTTC
CASSLPPGGEQYF
>TRBJ1-2|13|NA|NA|TRBV28
TGTGCCAGCAGTTTACCGGGGAACGCTGGCTACACCTTC
CASSLPGNAGYTF
>TRBJ2-2|15|NA|NA|TRBV7-2
TGTGCCAGCAGCATACAGGGTGGTGGGGCCGGGGAGCTGTTTTTT
CASSIQGGGAGELFF
>TRBJ1-2|14|NA|NA|TRBV28
TGTGCCAGCAGTTTATTGGCAGGGAACTATGGCTACACCTTC
CASSLLAGNYGYTF
>TRBJ1-1|14|NA|NA|TRBV6-5
TGTGCCAGCATAGGTGGCGGAGCGAACACTGAAGCTTTCTTT
CASIGGGANTEAFF
>TRBJ1-2|13|NA|NA|TRBV6-1
TGTGCCAGCAGTGAGGGCCTAAACTATGGCTACACCTTC
CASSEGLNYGYTF
>TRBJ2-7|13|NA|NA|TRBV6-5
TGTGCCAGCAGTTACTCCACAAGCTACGAGCAGTACTTC
CASSYSTSYEQYF
>TRBJ2-2|18|TRBD1|NA|TRBV15
TGTGCCACCAGCAGAGCCCATCCCAGGGGGCGCGGAACCGGGGAGCTGTTTTTT
CATSRAHPRGRGTGELFF
>TRBJ2-7|15|NA|NA|TRBV19
TGTGCCAGTATGTTAGAGGCGGGACCCACCTACGAGCAGTACTTC
CASMLEAGPTYEQYF
>TRBJ1-2|14|NA|NA|TRBV28
TGTGCCAGCACCCTAAGAGGGATCGAGTATGGCTACACCTTC
CASTLRGIEYGYTF
>TRBJ1-6|17|TRBD1|NA|TRBV7-2
TGTGCCAGCAGCTTACTGGTGGGGGGACAGGGGGTTTCACCCCTCCACTTT
CASSLLVGGQGVSPLHF
>TRBJ2-7|13|TRBD2|NA|TRBV6-5
TGTGCCAGCAGTTCAACTAGCGGGTACGAGCAGTACTTC
CASSSTSGYEQYF
>TRBJ1-4|16|NA|once|TRBV15
TGTGCCACCAGCAGAGATTTGGGCAGATTAAATGAAAAACTGTTTTTT
CATSRDLGRLNEKLFF
>TRBJ1-5|14|NA|NA|TRBV6-5
TGTGCCAGCAGTAACCCTTCCGGTGGTCAGCCCCAGCATTTT
CASSNPSGGQPQHF
>TRBJ2-5|15|NA|NA|TRBV5-1
TGCGCCAGCAGTTTTCCCGGGGGAGCGCGAGAGACCCAGTACTTC
CASSFPGGARETQYF
>TRBJ2-2|19|NA|NA|TRBV21-1
TGTGCCAGCAGCAAAAATAGCGGGGGCCCCTCCTCCTACACCGGGGAGCTGTTTTTT
CASSKNSGGPSSYTGELFF
>TRBJ1-1|15|TRBD1|NA|TRBV19
TGTGCCAGTAGTCCGACTGGGACAGGGAACACTGAAGCTTTCTTT
CASSPTGTGNTEAFF
>TRBJ2-7|15|TRBD1|NA|TRBV28
TGTGCCAGCAGTTCAGAACGACAGGGGGCTTACGAGCAGTACTTC
CASSSERQGAYEQYF
>TRBJ2-3|17|TRBD2|NA|TRBV3-1/TRBV3-2
TGTGCCAGCAGCCAAGGCTCTAGCGGACTAGCCTTGTATACGCAGTATTTT
CASSQGSSGLALYTQYF
>TRBJ1-4|15|TRBD1|once|TRBV27
TGTGCCAGCAGTCACTCGACAGGGAACAATGAAAAACTGTTTTTT
CASSHSTGNNEKLFF
>TRBJ2-7|14|TRBD2|NA|TRBV5-6
TGTGCCAGCAGCCGGACTAGCCTAGGCTACGAGCAGTACTTC
CASSRTSLGYEQYF
>TRBJ1-2|13|NA|once|TRBV11-2
TGTGCCAGCAGCTTAGGTCTGTACTATGGCTACACCTTC
CASSLGLYYGYTF
>TRBJ2-2|16|NA|NA|TRBV18
TGTGCCAGCTCACCAAGTCTAGGGGCGAACACCGGGGAGCTGTTTTTT
CASSPSLGANTGELFF
>TRBJ1-6|16|NA|NA|TRBV27
TGTGCCAGCAGTCTCCGGGAAGGCTCCTATAATTCACCCCTCCACTTT
CASSLREGSYNSPLHF
>TRBJ2-3|14|NA|NA|TRBV19
TGTGCCAGTAGAAGGGGGTTGGTGGCAGATACGCAGTATTTT
CASRRGLVADTQYF
>TRBJ1-1|13|NA|NA|TRBV19
TGTGCCAGTGGGCCGGGACTGGAGACTGAAGCTTTCTTT
CASGPGLETEAFF
>TRBJ2-5|15|TRBD2|NA|TRBV27
TGTGCCAGCAGTCCTAAAGCGGGGGCTGGTAAGACCCAGTACTTC
CASSPKAGAGKTQYF
>TRBJ1-5|15|NA|NA|TRBV19
TGTGCCAGTAGTATAGCGGAGTATAGCAATCAGCCCCAGCATTTT
CASSIAEYSNQPQHF
>TRBJ1-2|14|TRBD1|NA|TRBV6-1
TGTGCCAGCAGTGAGCGACAGGGGCACTATGGCTACACCTTC
CASSERQGHYGYTF
>TRBJ1-2|15|NA|NA|TRBV27
TGTGCCAGCAGTTTATTGCAGGGGTCGGTCTATGGCTACACCTTC
CASSLLQGSVYGYTF
>TRBJ2-6|14|NA|NA|TRBV14
TGTGCCAGCAGCGTCCGGGGTTTCCTTAACGTCCTGACTTTC
CASSVRGFLNVLTF